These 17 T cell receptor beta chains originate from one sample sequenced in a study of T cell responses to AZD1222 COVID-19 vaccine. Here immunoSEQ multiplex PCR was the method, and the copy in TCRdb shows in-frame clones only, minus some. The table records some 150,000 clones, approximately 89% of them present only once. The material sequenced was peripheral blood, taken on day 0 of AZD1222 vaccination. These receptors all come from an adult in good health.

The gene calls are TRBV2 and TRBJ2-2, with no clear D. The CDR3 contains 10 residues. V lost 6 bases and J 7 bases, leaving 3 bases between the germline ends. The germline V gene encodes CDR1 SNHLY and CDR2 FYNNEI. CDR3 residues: CASRIGELFF. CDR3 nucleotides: TGTGCCAGCAGAATCGGGGAGCTGTTTTTT.

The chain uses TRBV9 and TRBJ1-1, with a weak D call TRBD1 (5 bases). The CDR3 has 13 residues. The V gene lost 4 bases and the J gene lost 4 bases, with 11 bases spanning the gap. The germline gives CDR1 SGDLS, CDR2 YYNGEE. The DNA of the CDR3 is TGTGCCAGCAGCCCCCCGGGGGGCACTGAAGCTTTCTTT. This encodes CASSPPGGTEAFF. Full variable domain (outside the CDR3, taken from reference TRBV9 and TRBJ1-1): DSGVTQTPKHLITATGQRVTLRCSPRSGDLSVYWYQQSLDQGLQFLIQYYNGEERAKGNILERFSAQQFPDLHSELNLSSLELGDSALYFCASSPPGGTEAFFGQGTRLTVV.

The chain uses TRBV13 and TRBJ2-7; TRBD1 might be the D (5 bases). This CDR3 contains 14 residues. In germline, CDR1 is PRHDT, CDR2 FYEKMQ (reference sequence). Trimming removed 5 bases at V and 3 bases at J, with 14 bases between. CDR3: CASSLYPGNYEQYF. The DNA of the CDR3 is TGTGCCAGCAGCCTGTACCCAGGGAACTACGAGCAGTACTTC. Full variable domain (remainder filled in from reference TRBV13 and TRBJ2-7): AAGVIQSPRHLIKEKRETATLKCYPIPRHDTVYWYQQGPGQDPQFLISFYEKMQSDKGSIPDRFSAQQFSDYHSELNMSSLELGDSALYFCASSLYPGNYEQYFGPGTRLTVT.

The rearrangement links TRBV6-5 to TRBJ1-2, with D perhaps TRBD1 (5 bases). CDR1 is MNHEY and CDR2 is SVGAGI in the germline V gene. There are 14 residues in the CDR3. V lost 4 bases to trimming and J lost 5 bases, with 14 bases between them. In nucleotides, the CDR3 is TGTGCCAGCAGTTCCTCCAGGGTGTTGTATGGCTACACCTTC. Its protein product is CASSSSRVLYGYTF.

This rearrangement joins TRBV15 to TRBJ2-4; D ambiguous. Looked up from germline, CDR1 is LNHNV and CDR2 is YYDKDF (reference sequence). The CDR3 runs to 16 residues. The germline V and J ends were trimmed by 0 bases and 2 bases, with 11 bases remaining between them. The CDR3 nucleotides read TGTGCCACCAGCAGAGATATCGGGCAAACCAAAAACATTCAGTACTTC. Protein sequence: CATSRDIGQTKNIQYF. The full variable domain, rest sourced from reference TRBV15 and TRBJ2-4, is DAMVIQNPRYQVTQFGKPVTLSCSQTLNHNVMYWYQQKSSQAPKLLFHYYDKDFNNEADTPDNFQSRRPNTSFCFLDIRSPGLGDTAMYLCATSRDIGQTKNIQYFGAGTRLSVL.

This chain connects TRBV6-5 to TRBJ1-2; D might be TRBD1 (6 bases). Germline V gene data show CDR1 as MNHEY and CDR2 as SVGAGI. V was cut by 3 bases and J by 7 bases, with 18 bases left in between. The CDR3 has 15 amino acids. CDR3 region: CASSYSPGGGRGYTF. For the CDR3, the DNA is TGTGCCAGCAGTTATTCCCCAGGAGGGGGTCGTGGCTACACCTTC.

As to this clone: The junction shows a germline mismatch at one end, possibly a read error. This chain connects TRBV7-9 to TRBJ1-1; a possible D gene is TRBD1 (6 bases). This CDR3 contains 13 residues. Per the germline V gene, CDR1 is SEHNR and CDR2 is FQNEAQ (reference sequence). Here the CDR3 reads CASTLQGDTEAFF. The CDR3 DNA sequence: TGTGCCAGCACCTTACAGGGTGACACTGAAGCTTTCTTT. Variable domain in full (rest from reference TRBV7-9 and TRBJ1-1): DTGVSQNPRHKITKRGQNVTFRCDPISEHNRLYWYRQTLGQGPEFLTYFQNEAQLEKSRLLSDRFSAERPKGSFSTLEIQRTEQGDSAMYLCASTLQGDTEAFFGQGTRLTVV.

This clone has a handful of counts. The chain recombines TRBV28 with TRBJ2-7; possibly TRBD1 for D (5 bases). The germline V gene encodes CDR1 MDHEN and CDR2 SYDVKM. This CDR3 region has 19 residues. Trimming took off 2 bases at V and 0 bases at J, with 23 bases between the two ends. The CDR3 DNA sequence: TGTGCCAGCAGTTTAATGGGGCCTTCGGTACCCAGTCTCTCCTACGAGCAGTACTTC. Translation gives CASSLMGPSVPSLSYEQYF.

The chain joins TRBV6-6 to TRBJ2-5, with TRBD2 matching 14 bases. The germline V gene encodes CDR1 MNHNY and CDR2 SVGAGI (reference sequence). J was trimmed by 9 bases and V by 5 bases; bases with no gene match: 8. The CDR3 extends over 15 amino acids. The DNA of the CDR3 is TGTGCCAGCAGTGGGACTAGCGGGAGCACGGGGGCCCAGTACTTC. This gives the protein CASSGTSGSTGAQYF.

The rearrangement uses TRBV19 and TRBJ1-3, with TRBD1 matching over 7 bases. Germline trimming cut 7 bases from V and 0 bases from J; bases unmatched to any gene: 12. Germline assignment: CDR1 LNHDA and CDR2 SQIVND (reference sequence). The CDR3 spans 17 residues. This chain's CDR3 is CASTKPGQRNSGNTIYF. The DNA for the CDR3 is TGTGCCAGTACCAAACCGGGACAGCGGAACTCTGGAAACACCATATATTTT.

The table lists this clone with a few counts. This CDR3 is CATSRGTWRGDNSPLHF. CDR3 nucleotide sequence: TGTGCCACCAGCAGAGGAACCTGGAGGGGAGATAATTCACCCCTCCACTTT. J is TRBJ1-6 and V is TRBV15; D is perhaps TRBD1 (5 bases). This CDR3 contains 17 residues. The germline V gene encodes CDR1 LNHNV and CDR2 YYDKDF (reference sequence). V lost 1 base to trimming and J lost 5 bases, with 15 bases between them.

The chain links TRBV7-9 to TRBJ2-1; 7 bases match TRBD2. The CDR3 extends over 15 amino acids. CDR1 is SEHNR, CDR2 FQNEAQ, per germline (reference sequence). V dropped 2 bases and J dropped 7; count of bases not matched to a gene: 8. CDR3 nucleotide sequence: TGTGCCAGCAGCTTATCGGCGGGAGCATCAAATGAGCAGTTCTTC. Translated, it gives CASSLSAGASNEQFF.

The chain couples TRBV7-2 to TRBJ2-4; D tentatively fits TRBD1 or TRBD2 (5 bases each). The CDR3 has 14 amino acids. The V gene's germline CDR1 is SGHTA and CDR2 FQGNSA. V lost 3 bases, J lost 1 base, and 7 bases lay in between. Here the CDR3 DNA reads TGTGCCAGCAGCTTCCGGGGCGCCAAAAACATTCAGTACTTC. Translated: CASSFRGAKNIQYF.

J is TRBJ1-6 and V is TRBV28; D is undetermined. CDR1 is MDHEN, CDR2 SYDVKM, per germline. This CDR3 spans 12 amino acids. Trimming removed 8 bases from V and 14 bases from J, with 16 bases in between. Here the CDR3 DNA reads TGTGCCAGCGAATCCTTCGATCGGGCCCTCCACTTT. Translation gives CASESFDRALHF.

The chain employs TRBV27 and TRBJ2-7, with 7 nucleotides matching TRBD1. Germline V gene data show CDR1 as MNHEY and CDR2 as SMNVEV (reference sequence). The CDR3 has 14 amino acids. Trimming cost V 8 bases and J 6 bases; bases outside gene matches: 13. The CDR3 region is CASALGQRSSEQYF. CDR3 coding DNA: TGTGCCAGCGCCCTGGGACAGCGGTCCAGCGAGCAGTACTTC.

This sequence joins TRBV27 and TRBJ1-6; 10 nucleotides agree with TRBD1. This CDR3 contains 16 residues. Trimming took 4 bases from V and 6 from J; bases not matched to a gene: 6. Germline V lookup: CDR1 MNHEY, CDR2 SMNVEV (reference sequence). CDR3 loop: CASSSLGTGVNSPLHF. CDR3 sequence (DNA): TGTGCCAGCAGTTCCCTCGGGACAGGGGTTAATTCACCCCTCCACTTT.

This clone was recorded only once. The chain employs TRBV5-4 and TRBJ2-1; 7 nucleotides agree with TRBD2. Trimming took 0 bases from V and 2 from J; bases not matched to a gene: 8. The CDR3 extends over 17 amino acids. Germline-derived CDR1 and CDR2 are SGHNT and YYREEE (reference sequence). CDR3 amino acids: CASSLAAGRGTYNEQFF. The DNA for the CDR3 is TGTGCCAGCAGCTTGGCCGCGGGGCGGGGGACCTACAATGAGCAGTTCTTC.